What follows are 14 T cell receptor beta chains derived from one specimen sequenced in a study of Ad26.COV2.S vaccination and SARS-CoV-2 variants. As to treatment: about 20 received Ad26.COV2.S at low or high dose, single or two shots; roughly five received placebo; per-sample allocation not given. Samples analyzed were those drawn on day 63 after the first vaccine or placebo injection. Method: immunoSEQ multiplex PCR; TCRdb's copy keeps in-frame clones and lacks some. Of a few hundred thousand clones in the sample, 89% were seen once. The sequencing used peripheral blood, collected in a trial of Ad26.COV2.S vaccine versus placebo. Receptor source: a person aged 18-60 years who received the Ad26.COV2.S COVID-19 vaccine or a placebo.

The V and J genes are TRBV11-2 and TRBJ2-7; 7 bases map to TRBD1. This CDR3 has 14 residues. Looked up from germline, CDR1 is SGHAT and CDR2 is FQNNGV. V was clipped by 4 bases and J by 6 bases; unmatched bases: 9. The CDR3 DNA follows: TGTGCCAGCAGCTCCACCCTGACAGGGTCCGAGCAGTACTTC. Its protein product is CASSSTLTGSEQYF. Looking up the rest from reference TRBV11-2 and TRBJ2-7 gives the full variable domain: EAGVAQSPRYKIIEKRQSVAFWCNPISGHATLYWYQQILGQGPKLLIQFQNNGVVDDSQLPKDRFSAERLKGVDSTLKIQPAKLEDSAVYLCASSSTLTGSEQYFGPGTRLTVT.

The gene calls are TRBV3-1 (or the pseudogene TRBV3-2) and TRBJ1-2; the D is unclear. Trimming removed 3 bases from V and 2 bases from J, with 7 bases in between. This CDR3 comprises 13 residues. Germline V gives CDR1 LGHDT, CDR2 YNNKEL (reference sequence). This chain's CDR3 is CASSHARNYGYTF. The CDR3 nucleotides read TGTGCCAGCAGCCACGCCAGGAACTATGGCTACACCTTC.

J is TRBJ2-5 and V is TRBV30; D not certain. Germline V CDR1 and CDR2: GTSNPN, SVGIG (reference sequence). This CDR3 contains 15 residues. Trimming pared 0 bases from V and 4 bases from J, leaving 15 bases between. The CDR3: CAWSVPERGVETQYF. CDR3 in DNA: TGTGCCTGGAGTGTTCCCGAACGAGGAGTAGAGACCCAGTACTTC.

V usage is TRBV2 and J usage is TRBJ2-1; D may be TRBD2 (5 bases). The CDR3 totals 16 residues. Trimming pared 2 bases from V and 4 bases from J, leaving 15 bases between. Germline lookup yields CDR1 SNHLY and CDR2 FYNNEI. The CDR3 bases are TGTGCCAGCAGTGAACGGCGGCTAGCAGATTACAATGAGCAGTTCTTC. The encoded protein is CASSERRLADYNEQFF.

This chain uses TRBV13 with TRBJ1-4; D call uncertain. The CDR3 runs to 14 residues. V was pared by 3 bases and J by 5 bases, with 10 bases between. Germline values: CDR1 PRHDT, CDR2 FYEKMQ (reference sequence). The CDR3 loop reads CASSFGRLNEKLFF. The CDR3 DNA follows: TGTGCCAGCAGCTTCGGACGGCTAAATGAAAAACTGTTTTTT. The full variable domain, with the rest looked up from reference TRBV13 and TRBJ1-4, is AAGVIQSPRHLIKEKRETATLKCYPIPRHDTVYWYQQGPGQDPQFLISFYEKMQSDKGSIPDRFSAQQFSDYHSELNMSSLELGDSALYFCASSFGRLNEKLFFGSGTQLSVL.

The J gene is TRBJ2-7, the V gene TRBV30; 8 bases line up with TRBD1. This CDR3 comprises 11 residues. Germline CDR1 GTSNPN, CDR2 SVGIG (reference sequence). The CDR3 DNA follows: TGTATCGGACAGGGTACCTACGAGCAGTACTTC. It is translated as CIGQGTYEQYF.

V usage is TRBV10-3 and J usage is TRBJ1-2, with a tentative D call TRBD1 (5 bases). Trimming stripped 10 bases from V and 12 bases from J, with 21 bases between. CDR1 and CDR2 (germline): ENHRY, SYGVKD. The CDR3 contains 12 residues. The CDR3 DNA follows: TGTGCCACGGGTGGGGGACGGCTCGGGAACACCTTC. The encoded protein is CATGGGRLGNTF.

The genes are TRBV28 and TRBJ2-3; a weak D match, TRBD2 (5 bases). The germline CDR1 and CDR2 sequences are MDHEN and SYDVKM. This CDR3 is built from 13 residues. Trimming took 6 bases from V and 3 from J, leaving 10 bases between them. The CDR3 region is CASSPPGTDTQYF. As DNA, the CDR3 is TGTGCCAGCAGCCCACCGGGGACAGATACGCAGTATTTT.

The CDR3: CASTIRGLSGNTIYF. Here the CDR3 DNA reads TGTGCCAGTACCATCCGGGGACTCTCTGGAAACACCATATATTTT. The rearrangement joins TRBV19 to TRBJ1-3; maybe TRBD1 (5 bases). The germline CDR1 and CDR2 sequences are LNHDA and SQIVND (reference sequence). The CDR3 runs 15 residues. Deletions cut 7 bases from V and 0 bases from J, with 13 bases between. Drawing the rest from reference TRBV19 and TRBJ1-3, the complete variable domain is DGGITQSPKYLFRKEGQNVTLSCEQNLNHDAMYWYRQDPGQGLRLIYYSQIVNDFQKGDIAEGYSVSREKKESFPLTVTSAQKNPTAFYLCASTIRGLSGNTIYFGEGSWLTVV.

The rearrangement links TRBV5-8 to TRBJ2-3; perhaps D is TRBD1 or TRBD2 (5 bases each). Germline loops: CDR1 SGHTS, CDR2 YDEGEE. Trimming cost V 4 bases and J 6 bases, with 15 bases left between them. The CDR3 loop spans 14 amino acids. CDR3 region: CASSVGDLQDTQYF. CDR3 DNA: TGTGCCAGCAGCGTGGGGGACCTACAGGATACGCAGTATTTT.

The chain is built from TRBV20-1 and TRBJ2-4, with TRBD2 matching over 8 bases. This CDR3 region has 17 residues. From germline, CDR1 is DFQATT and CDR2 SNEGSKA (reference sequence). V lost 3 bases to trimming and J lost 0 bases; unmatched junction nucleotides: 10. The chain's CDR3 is CSASRPPGGVAKNIQYF. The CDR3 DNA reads TGCAGTGCTAGTCGCCCCCCCGGGGGGGTAGCCAAAAACATTCAGTACTTC.

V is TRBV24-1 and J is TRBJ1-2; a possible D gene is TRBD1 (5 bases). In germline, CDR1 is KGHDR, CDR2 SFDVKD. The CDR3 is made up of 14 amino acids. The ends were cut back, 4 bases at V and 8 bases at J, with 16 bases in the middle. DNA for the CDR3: TGTGCCACCAGTGAAACCGGGACTACACGCGGCTACACCTTC. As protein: CATSETGTTRGYTF.

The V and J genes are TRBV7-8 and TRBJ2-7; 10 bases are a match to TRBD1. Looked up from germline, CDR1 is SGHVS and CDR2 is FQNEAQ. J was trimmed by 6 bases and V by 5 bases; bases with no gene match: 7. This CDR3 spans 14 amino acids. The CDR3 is CASSARQGAGEQYF. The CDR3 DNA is TGTGCCAGCAGCGCCCGACAGGGGGCGGGCGAGCAGTACTTC.

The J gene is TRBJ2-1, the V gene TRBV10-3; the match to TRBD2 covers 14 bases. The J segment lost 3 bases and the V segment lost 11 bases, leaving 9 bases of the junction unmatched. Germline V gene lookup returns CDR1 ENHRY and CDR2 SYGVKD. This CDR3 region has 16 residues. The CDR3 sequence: CAAGTSGSLLYNEQFF. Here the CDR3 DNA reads TGTGCCGCCGGGACTAGCGGGAGTCTCCTCTACAATGAGCAGTTCTTC.